This TCR beta chain was captured by sequencing in a study of T cell clonotyping in hematopoietic cell transplantation. The assay was immunoSEQ multiplex PCR, and TCRdb's table has in-frame clones only and misses some. The sample shows 10,000 or so clones, approximately 87% of them seen only once. Regarding the study as a whole: After transplant, recipient diversity fell while pathologically expanded clonotypes grew through day 180. CD4 and CD8 repertoire contributions could not be separated without sorting. Few recipient clonotypes overlapped donors; over 95% were de novo at given depth.

In the case of this clone: The antigen remains undetermined.

Trimming cost V 8 bases and J 1 base, with 17 bases left between them. Germline CDR1 reads LNHDA; CDR2 reads SQIVND (reference sequence). CDR3 length equals 15 residues. Samples: about 28 days before transplant, then days 30, 100 and 180 after. The chain carries TRBV19 and TRBJ1-2; D perhaps matches TRBD1 (5 bases). The receptor was isolated from a human patient who had an allogeneic stem cell transplant, so the T cells may come from the graft donor. The donor label of this sample is uncertain. Some clones in this sample may be carry-over from other donors' samples. The input for sequencing was PBMCs, taken 180 days after allogeneic stem cell transplant. As DNA, the CDR3 is TGTGCCAGTCAAACCCCAGGGAGATTTAACTATGGCTACACCTTC. It translates to CASQTPGRFNYGYTF.